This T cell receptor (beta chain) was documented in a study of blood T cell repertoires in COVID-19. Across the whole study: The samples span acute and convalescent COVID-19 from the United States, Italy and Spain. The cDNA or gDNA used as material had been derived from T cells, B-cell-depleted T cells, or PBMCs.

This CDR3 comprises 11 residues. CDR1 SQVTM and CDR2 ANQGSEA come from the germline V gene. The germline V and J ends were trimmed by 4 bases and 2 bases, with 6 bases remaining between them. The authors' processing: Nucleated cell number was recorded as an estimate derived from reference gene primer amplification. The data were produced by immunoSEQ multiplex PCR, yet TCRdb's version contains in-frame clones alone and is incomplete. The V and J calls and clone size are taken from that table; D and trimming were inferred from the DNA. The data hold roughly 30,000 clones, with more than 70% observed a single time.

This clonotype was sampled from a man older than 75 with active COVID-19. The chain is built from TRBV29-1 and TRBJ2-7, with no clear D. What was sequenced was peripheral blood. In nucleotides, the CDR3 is TGCAGCGTTGGAGACACCTACGAGCAGTACTTC. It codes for CSVGDTYEQYF.